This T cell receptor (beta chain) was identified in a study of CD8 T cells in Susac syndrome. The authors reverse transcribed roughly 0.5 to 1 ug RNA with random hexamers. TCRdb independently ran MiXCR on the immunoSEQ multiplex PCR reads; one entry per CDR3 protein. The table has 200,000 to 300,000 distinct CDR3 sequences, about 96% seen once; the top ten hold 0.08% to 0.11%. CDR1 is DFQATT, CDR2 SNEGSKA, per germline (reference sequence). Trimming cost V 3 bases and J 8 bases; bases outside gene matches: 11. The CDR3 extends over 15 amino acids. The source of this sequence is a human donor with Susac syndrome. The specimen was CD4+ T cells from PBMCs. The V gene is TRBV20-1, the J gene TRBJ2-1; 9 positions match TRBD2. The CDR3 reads CSASPGLALGDEQFF. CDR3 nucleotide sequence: TGCAGTGCTAGTCCGGGACTAGCCCTAGGGGATGAGCAGTTCTTC.